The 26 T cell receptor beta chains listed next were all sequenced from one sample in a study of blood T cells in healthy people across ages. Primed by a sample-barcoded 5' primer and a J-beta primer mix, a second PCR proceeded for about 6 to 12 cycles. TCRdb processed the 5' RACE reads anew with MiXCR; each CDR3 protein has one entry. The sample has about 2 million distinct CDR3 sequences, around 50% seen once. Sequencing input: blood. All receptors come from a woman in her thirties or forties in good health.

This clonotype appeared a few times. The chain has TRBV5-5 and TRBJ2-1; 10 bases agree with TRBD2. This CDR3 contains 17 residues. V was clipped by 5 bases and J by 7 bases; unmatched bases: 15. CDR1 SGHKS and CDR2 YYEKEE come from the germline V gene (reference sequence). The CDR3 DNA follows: TGTGCCAGCAGTTCAAACCCAAGACTAGCGGGTCGGAATGAGCAGTTCTTC. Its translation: CASSSNPRLAGRNEQFF.

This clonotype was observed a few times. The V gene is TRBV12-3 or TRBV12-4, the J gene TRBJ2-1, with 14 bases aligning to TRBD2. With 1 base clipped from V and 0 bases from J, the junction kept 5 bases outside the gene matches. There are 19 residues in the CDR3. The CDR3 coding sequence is TGTGCCAGCAGTTTAGGCCTCGGACTAGCGGGGGGCTCCTACAATGAGCAGTTCTTC. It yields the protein CASSLGLGLAGGSYNEQFF.

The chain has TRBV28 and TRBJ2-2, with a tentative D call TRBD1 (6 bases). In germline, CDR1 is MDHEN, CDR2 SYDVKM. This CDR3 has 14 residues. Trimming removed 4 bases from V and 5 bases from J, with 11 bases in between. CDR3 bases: TGTGCCAGCAGTTCCGGGACACCTACCGGGGAGCTGTTTTTT. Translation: CASSSGTPTGELFF. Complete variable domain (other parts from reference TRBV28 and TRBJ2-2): DVKVTQSSRYLVKRTGEKVFLECVQDMDHENMFWYRQDPGLGLRLIYFSYDVKMKEKGDIPEGYSVSREKKERFSLILESASTNQTSMYLCASSSGTPTGELFFGEGSRLTVL.

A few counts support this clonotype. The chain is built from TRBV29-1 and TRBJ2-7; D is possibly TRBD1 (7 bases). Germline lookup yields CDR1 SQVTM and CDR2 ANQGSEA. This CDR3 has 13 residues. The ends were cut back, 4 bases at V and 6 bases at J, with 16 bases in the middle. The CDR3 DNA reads TGCAGCGTTGGAAGCAGGGGGGCGTGCGAGCAGTACTTC. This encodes CSVGSRGACEQYF.

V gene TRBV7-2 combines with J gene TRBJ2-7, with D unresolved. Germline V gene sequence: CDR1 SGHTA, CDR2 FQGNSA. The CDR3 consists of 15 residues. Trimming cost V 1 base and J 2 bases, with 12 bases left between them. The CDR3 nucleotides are TGTGCCAGCAGCTTAGTGGTCCAGCAACCCTACGAGCAGTACTTC. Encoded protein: CASSLVVQQPYEQYF.

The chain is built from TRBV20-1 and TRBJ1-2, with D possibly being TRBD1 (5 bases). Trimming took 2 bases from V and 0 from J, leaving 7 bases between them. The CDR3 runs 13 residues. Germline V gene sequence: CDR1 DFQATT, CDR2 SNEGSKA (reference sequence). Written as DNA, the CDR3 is TGCAGTGCTAGAAAGGACACTAACTATGGCTACACCTTC. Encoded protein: CSARKDTNYGYTF.

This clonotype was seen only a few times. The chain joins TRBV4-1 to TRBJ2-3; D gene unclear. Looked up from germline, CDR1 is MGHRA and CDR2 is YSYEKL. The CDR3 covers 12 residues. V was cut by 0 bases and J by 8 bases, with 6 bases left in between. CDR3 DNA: TGCGCCAGCAGCCAAGAGATCGGTACGCAGTATTTT. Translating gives CASSQEIGTQYF.

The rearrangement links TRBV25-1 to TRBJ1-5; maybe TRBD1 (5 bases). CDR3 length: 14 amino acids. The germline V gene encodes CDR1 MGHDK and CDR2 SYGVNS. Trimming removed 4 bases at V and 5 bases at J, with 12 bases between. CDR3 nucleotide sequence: TGTGCCAGCAGTGCCTCAGGGTCTTATCAGCCCCAGCATTTT. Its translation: CASSASGSYQPQHF.

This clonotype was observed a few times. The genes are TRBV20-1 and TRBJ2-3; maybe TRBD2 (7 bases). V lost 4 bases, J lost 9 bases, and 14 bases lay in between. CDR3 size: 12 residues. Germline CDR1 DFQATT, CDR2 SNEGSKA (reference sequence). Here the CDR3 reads CSATRGGLTQYF. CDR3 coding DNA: TGCAGTGCTACTCGAGGGGGACTAACGCAGTATTTT.

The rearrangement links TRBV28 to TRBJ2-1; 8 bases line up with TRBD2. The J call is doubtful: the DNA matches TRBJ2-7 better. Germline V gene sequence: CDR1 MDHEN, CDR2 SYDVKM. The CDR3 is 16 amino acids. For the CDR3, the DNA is TGTGCCAGCAGTTTATACGGGACTAGTGGGTACAATGAGCAGTACTTC. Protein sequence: CASSLYGTSGYNEQYF.

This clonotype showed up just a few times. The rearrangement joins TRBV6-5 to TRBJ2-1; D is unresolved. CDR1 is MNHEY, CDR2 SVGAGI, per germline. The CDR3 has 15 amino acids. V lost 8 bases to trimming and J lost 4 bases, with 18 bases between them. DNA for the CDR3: TGTGCCAGCGGCTACGCGGCTAGACGGTACAATGAGCAGTTCTTC. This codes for CASGYAARRYNEQFF.

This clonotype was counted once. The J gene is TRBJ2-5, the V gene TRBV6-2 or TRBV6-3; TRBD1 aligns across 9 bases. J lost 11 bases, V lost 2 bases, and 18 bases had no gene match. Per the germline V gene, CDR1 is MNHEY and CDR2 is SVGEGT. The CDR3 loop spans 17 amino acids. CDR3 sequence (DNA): TGTGCCAGCAGTTACAGAGACAGGGGGTTGTTTCCCAATGAGCAGTACTTC. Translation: CASSYRDRGLFPNEQYF.

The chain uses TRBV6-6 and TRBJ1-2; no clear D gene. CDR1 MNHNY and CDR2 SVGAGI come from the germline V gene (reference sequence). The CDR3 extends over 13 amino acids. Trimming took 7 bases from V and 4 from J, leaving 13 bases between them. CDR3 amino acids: CASISTTAYGYTF. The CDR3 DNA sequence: TGTGCCAGCATCTCTACGACGGCCTATGGCTACACCTTC.

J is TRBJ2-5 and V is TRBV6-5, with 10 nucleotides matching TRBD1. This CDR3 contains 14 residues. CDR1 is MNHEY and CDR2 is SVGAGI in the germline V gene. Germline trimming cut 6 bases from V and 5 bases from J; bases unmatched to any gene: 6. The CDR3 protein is CASSHPGQGETQYF. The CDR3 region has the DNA TGTGCCAGCAGCCACCCGGGACAGGGGGAGACCCAGTACTTC.

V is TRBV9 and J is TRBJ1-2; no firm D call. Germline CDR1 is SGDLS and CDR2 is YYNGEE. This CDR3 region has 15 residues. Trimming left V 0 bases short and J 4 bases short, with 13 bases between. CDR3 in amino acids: CASSVEWRAIYGYTF. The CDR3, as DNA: TGTGCCAGCAGCGTAGAGTGGAGGGCCATCTATGGCTACACCTTC.

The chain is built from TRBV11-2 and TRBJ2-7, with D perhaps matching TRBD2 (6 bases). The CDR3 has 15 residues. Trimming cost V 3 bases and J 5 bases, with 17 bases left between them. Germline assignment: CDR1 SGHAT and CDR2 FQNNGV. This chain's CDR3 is CASSFQASDLHEQYF. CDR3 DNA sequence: TGTGCCAGCAGCTTCCAGGCTAGCGACTTACACGAGCAGTACTTC. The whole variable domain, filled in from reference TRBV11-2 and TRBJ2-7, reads EAGVAQSPRYKIIEKRQSVAFWCNPISGHATLYWYQQILGQGPKLLIQFQNNGVVDDSQLPKDRFSAERLKGVDSTLKIQPAKLEDSAVYLCASSFQASDLHEQYFGPGTRLTVT.

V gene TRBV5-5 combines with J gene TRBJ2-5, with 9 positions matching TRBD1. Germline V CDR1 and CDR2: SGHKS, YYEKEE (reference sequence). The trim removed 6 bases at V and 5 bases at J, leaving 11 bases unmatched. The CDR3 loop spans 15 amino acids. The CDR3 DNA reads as TGTGCCAGCAACTCTGGACAGGGGAGGATGGAGACCCAGTACTTC. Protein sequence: CASNSGQGRMETQYF.

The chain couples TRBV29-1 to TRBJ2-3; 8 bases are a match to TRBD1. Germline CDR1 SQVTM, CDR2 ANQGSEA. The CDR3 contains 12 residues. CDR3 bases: TGCAACCAGGGGGCTTGCACAGATACGCAGTATTTT. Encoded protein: CNQGACTDTQYF.

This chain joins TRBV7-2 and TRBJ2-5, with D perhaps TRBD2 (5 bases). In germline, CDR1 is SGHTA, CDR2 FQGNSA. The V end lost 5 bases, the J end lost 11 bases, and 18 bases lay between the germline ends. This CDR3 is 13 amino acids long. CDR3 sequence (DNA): TGTGCCAGCAGCCAGGACGGGGTGGGAATTCAGTACTTC. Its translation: CASSQDGVGIQYF. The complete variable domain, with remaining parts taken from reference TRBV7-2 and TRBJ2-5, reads GAGVSQSPSNKVTEKGKDVELRCDPISGHTALYWYRQSLGQGLEFLIYFQGNSAPDKSGLPSDRFSAERTGGSVSTLTIQRTQQEDSAVYLCASSQDGVGIQYFGPGTRLLVL.

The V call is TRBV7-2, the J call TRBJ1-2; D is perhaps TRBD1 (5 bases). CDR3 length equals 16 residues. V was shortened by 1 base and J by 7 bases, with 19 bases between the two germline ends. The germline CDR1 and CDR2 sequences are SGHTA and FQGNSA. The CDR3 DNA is TGTGCCAGCAGCTTAGACGGCAGGGCGAACTTAAGTGGCTACACCTTC. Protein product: CASSLDGRANLSGYTF.

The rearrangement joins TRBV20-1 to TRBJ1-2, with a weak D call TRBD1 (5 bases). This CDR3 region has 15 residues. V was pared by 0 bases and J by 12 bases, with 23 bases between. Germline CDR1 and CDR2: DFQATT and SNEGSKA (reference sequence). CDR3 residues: CSARDLKGTSPLHTF. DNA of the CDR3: TGCAGTGCTAGAGATCTCAAGGGGACGAGCCCCCTCCACACCTTC.

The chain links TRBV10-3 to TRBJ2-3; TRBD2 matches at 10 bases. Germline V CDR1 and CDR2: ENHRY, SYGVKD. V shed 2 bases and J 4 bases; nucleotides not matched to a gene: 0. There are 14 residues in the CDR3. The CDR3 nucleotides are TGTGCCATCAGTGAGAGCGGGGGGGCAGATACGCAGTATTTT. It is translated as CAISESGGADTQYF.

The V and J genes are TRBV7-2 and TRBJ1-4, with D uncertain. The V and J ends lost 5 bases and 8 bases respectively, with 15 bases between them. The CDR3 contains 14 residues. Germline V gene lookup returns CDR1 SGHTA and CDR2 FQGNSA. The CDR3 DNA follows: TGTGCCAGCAGCCTAGATGCCTTGGACGAAAAACTGTTTTTT. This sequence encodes CASSLDALDEKLFF.

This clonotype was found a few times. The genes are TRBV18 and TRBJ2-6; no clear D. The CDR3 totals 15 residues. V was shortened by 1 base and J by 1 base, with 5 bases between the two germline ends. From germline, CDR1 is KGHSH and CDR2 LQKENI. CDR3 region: CASSPQDSGANVLTF. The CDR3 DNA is TGTGCCAGCTCACCACAGGATTCTGGGGCCAACGTCCTGACTTTC.

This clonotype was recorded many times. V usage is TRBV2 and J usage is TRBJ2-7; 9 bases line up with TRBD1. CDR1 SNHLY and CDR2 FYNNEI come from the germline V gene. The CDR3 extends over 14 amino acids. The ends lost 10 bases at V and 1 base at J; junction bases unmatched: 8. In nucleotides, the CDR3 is TGTGCCACCCGGCGACAGGGGGTATCCTACGAGCAGTACTTC. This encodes CATRRQGVSYEQYF.

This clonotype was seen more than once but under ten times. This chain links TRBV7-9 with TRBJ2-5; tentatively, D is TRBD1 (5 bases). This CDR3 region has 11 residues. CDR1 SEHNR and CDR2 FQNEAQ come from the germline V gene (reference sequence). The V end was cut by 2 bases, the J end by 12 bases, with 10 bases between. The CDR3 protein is CASSLQGVKYF. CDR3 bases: TGTGCCAGCAGCTTACAAGGGGTCAAGTACTTC.